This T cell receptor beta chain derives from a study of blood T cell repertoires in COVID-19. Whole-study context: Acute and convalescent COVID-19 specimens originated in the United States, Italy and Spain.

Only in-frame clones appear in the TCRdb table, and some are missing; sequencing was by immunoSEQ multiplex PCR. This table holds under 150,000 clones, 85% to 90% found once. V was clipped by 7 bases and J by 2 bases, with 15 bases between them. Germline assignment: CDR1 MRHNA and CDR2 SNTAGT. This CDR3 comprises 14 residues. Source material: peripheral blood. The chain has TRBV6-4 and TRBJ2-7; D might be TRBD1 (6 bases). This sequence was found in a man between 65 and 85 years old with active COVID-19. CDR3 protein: CASTKGQSTYEQYF. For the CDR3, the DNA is TGTGCCAGCACAAAAGGACAGTCGACCTACGAGCAGTACTTC.